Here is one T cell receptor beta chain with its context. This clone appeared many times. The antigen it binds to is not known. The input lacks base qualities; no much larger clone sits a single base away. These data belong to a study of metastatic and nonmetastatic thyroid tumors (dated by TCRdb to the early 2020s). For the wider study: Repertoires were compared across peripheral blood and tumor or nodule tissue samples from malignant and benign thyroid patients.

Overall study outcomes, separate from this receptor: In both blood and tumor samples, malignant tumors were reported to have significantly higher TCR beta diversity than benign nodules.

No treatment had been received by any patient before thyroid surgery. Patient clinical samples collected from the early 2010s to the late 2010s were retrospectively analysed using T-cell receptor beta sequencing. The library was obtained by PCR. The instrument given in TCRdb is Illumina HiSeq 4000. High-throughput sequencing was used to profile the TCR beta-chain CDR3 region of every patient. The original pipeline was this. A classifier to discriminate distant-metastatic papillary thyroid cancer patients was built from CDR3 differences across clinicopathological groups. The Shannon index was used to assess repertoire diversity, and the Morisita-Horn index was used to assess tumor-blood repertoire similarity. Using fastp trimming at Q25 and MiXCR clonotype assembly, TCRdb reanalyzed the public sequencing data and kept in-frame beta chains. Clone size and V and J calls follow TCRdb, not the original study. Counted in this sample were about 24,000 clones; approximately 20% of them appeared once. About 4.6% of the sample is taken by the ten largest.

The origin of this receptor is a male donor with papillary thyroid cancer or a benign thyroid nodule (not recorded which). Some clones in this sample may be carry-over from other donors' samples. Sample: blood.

The CDR3 region: CATSDAPGRGPNEQYF. The DNA reads TGTGCCACCAGTGATGCCCCGGGACGAGGCCCTAACGAGCAGTACTTC. The V and J genes are TRBV24-1 and TRBJ2-7; the D gene may be TRBD1 or TRBD2, since each aligns over 5 bases. The trim is 3 bases for V and 5 bases for J, with a gap of 19 bases between the germline ends. Based on the germline V gene, the CDR1 and CDR2 sequences are KGHDR and SFDVKD. Taken from cysteine to phenylalanine, the CDR3 has 16 residues. Here the CDR3 DNA is all that survives: 48 bases in frame from base 1.